The T cell receptor beta chain under discussion was sequenced for a study of CD8 T cells in Susac syndrome. This CDR3 is 12 amino acids long. Trimming took 7 bases from V and 4 from J, leaving 7 bases between them. The germline V gene has CDR1 SNHLY and CDR2 FYNNEI. Random hexamers were used to reverse transcribe about 0.5 to 1 ug of RNA. TCRdb re-analysed the immunoSEQ multiplex PCR reads in MiXCR, keeping a single row per CDR3 protein. The sample has 130,000 or so distinct CDR3 sequences, more than 75% seen once; the top ten hold approximately 0.24%. The chain joins TRBV2 to TRBJ2-2; no clear D. The TCR sequence derives from a human donor with multiple sclerosis. Sequenced input: CD8+ T cells from PBMCs. In DNA form, the CDR3 reads TGTGCCAGCATTAAGGGCACCGGGGAGCTGTTTTTT. Translating gives CASIKGTGELFF.